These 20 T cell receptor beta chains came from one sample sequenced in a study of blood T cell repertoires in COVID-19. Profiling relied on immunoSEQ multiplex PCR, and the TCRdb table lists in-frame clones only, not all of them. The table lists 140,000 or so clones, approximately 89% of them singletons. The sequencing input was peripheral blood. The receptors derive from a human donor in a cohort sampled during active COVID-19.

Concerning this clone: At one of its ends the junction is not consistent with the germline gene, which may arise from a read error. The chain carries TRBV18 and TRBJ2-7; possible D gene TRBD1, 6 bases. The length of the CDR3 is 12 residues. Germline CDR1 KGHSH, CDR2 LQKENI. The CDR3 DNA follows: TGTGCCAGCTCACCGGAAGGACAGCTTTTGGACTTC. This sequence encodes CASSPEGQLLDF. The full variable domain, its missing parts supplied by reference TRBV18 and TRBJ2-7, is NAGVMQNPRHLVRRRGQEARLRCSPMKGHSHVYWYRQLPEEGLKFMVYLQKENIIDESGMPKERFSAEFPKEGPSILRIQQVVRGDSAAYFCASSPEGQLLDFGPGTRLTVT.

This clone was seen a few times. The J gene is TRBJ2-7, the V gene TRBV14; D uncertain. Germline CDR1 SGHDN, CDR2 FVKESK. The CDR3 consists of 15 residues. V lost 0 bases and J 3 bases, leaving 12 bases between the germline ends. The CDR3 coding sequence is TGTGCCAGCAGCCAAGACGGCAGCGCAGTCTACGAGCAGTACTTC. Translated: CASSQDGSAVYEQYF. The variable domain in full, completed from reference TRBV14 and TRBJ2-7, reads EAGVTQFPSHSVIEKGQTVTLRCDPISGHDNLYWYRRVMGKEIKFLLHFVKESKQDESGMPNNRFLAERTGGTYSTLKVQPAELEDSGVYFCASSQDGSAVYEQYFGPGTRLTVT.

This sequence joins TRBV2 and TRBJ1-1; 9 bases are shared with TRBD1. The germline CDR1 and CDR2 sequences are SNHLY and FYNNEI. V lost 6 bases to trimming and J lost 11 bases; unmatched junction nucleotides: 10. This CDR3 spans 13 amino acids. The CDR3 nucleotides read TGTGCCAGCAGCGCGGACAGGGGAATGTCGGCTTTCTTT. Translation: CASSADRGMSAFF.

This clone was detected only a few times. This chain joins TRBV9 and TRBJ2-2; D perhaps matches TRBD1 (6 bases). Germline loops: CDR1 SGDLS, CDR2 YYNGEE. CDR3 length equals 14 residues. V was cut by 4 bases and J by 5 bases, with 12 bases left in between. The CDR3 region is CASSPRTATGELFF. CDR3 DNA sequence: TGTGCCAGCAGCCCCCGGACAGCTACCGGGGAGCTGTTTTTT.

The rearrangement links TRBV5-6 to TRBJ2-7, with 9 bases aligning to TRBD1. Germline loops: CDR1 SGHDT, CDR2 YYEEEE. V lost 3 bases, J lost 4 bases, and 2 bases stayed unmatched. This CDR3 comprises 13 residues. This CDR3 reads CASSSGTGYEQYF. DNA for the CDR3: TGTGCCAGCAGCTCCGGGACAGGGTACGAGCAGTACTTC.

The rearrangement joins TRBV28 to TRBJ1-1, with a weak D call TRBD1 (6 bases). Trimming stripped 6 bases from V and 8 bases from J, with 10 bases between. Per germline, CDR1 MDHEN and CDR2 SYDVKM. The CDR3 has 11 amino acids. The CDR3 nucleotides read TGTGCCAGCAGCTCGGACAGAGAAGCTTTCTTT. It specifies CASSSDREAFF.

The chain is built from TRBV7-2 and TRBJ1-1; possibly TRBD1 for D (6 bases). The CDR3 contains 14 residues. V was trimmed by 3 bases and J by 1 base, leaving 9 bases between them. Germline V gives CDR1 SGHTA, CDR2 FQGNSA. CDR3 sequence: CASSFLGGNTEAFF. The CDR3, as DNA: TGTGCCAGCAGCTTCCTAGGGGGGAACACTGAAGCTTTCTTT. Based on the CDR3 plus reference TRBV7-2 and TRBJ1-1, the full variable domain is GAGVSQSPSNKVTEKGKDVELRCDPISGHTALYWYRQSLGQGLEFLIYFQGNSAPDKSGLPSDRFSAERTGGSVSTLTIQRTQQEDSAVYLCASSFLGGNTEAFFGQGTRLTVV.

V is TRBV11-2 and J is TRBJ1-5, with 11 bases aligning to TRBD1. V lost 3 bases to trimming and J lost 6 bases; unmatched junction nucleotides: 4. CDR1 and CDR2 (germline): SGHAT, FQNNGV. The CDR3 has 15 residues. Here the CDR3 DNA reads TGTGCCAGCAGCTTCGGACAGGGGGCTTGTCAGCCCCAGCATTTT. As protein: CASSFGQGACQPQHF.

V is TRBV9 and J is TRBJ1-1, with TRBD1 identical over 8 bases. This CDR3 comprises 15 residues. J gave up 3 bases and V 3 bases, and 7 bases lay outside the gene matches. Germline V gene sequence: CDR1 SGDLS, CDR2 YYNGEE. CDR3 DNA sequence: TGTGCCAGCAGCGCAGGCCTACAGGGGGACACTGAAGCTTTCTTT. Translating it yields CASSAGLQGDTEAFF. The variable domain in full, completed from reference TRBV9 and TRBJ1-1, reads DSGVTQTPKHLITATGQRVTLRCSPRSGDLSVYWYQQSLDQGLQFLIQYYNGEERAKGNILERFSAQQFPDLHSELNLSSLELGDSALYFCASSAGLQGDTEAFFGQGTRLTVV.

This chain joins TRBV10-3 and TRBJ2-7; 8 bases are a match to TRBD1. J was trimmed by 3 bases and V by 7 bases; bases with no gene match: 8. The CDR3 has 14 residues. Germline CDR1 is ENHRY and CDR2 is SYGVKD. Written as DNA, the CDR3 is TGTGCCATCACCCCGACAGGGGAACACTACGAGCAGTACTTC. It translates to CAITPTGEHYEQYF.

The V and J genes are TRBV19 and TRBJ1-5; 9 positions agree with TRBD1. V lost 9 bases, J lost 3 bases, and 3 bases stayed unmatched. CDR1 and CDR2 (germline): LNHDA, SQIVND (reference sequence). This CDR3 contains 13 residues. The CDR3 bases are TGTGCCAGCCGACAGGGGGACAATCAGCCCCAGCATTTT. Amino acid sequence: CASRQGDNQPQHF.

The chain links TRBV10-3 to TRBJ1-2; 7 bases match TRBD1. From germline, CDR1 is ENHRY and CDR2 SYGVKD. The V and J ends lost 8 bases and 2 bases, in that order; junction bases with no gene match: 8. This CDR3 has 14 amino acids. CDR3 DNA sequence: TGTGCCATCCGGCTCCCGGGACAGAACTATGGCTACACCTTC. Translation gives CAIRLPGQNYGYTF.

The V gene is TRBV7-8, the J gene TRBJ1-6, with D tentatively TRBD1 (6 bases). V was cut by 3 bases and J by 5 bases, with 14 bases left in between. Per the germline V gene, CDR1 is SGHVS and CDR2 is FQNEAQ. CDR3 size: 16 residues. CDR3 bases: TGTGCCAGCAGCTTTGGACGAACAGGGAATAATTCACCCCTCCACTTT. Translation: CASSFGRTGNNSPLHF.

The CDR3, as DNA: TGTGCCAGCAGCCAAGTCGGGGGGGATGGCTACACCTTC. Amino acid sequence: CASSQVGGDGYTF. The V and J genes are TRBV3-1 (or the pseudogene TRBV3-2) and TRBJ1-2; TRBD1 might be the D (5 bases). This CDR3 has 13 residues. V lost 1 base, J lost 6 bases, and 9 bases lay in between. Germline-derived CDR1 and CDR2 are LGHDT and YNNKEL (reference sequence).

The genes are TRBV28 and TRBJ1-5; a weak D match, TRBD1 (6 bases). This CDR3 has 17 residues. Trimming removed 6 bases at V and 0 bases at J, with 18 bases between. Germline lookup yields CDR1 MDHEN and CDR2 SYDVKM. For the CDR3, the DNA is TGTGCCAGCAGGACCGGACAGAGGTCTTATAGCAATCAGCCCCAGCATTTT. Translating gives CASRTGQRSYSNQPQHF.

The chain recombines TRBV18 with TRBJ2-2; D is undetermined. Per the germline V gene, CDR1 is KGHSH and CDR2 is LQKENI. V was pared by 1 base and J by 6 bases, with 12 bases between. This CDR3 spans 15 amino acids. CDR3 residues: CASSPLSGFAGELFF. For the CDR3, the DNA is TGTGCCAGCTCACCACTCTCGGGTTTCGCCGGGGAGCTGTTTTTT.

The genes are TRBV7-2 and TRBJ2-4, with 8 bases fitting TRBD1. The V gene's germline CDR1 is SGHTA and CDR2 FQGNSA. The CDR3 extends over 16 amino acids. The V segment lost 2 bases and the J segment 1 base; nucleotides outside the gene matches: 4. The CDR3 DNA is TGTGCCAGCAGCTTACAGGGGGCTGGCGCCAAAAACATTCAGTACTTC. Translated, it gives CASSLQGAGAKNIQYF.

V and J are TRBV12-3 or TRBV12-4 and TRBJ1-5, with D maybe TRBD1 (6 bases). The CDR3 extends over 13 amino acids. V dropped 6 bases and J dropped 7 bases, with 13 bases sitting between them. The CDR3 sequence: CASSKTGSQPQHF. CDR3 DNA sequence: TGTGCCAGCAGCAAGACAGGTAGCCAGCCCCAGCATTTT.

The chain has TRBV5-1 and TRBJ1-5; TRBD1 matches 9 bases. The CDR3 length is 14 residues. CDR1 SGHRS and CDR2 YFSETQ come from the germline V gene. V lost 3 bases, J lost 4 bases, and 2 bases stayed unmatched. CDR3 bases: TGCGCCAGCAGCTCCGGGACAGGGAATCAGCCCCAGCATTTT. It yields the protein CASSSGTGNQPQHF.

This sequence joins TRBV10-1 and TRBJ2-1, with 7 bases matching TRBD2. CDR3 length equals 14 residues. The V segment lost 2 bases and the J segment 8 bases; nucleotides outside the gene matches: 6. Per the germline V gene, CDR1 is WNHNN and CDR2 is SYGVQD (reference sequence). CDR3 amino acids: CASSESERGDEQFF. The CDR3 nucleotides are TGCGCCAGCAGTGAGAGTGAACGGGGGGATGAGCAGTTCTTC.